The sample holds one count of the clone carrying this T cell receptor beta chain. Antigen: not known. The data belong to a study of shared clonotypes between healthy human individuals. Study at large: Each donor had three CD4 naive, three CD4 memory, two CD8 naive and one CD8 memory plate.

Overall study results and limits: Generation probabilities of non-shared clonotypes were lower (relative to those shared by all four donors).

CD4+ cells underwent separation, giving CD45RA+ naive and CD45RA-negative memory subsets. Sequencing used immunoSEQ multiplex PCR; TCRdb keeps in-frame clones, though not all of them. The table includes about 2.4 million clones, more than 85% detected once. The CDR3 totals 15 residues. Germline lookup yields CDR1 SGHNT and CDR2 YENEEA. Trimming took 1 base from V and 5 from J; bases not matched to a gene: 5. J is TRBJ2-1 and V is TRBV11-3; TRBD1 matches 7 bases. The sequence was collected from a man aged 18 to 30 in good health. Some clones in this sample may be carry-over from other donors' samples. Sequenced sample: naive CD4+ T cells from PBMCs. Regarding subset: CD45RA+ positively selected. In nucleotides, the CDR3 is TGTGCCAGCAGCTTAGCGGGACAGCTAGACAATGAGCAGTTCTTC. It translates to CASSLAGQLDNEQFF.